This is a list of T cell receptor beta chains from one sample in a study of blood T cells in healthy people across ages. In TCRdb, the 5' RACE reads were re-called with MiXCR into one record per CDR3 protein. The repertoire includes hundreds of thousands of distinct CDR3 sequences, approximately 21% of them detected once, and roughly 22% sits in the top ten. The material sequenced was blood. All receptors come from a man between 65 and 79 years old in good health. Each CDR3 is given with its conserved first and last residue. The order of the fields is D gene, V gene, J gene, clone size, CDR3 protein, CDR3 DNA. A D gene is named only where the DNA matches it firmly. Not all rows give a size; the values are once, few, many and, for expanded clones, a class.

>.|TRBV2|TRBJ1-2|.
CASSRSTVSYGYTF
TGTGCCAGCAGTCGATCGACAGTATCCTATGGCTACACCTTC
>.|TRBV28|TRBJ2-5|many
CASSLLRETQYF
TGTGCCAGCAGCTTACTGCGGGAGACCCAGTACTTC
>TRBD2|TRBV30|TRBJ2-3|few
CAWKREGGTDTQYF
TGTGCCTGGAAGCGGGAGGGGGGCACAGATACGCAGTATTTT
>.|TRBV29-1|TRBJ2-7|many
CSVVEGSDEQYF
TGCAGCGTTGTTGAAGGGAGCGACGAGCAGTACTTC
>.|TRBV5-1|TRBJ1-4|.
CASSLAPGERLFF
TGCGCCAGCAGCTTGGCTCCGGGGGAAAGACTGTTTTTT
>.|TRBV6-5|TRBJ1-6|few
CASSYSSGTLGHSPLHF
TGTGCCAGCAGTTACTCCTCCGGGACCCTGGGGCATTCACCCCTCCACTTT
>.|TRBV5-5|TRBJ2-1|many
CASSLSPGTVNEQFF
TGTGCCAGCAGCTTGTCACCGGGAACAGTTAATGAGCAGTTCTTC
>.|TRBV2|TRBJ2-5|.
CASIRGFPETQYF
TGTGCCAGCATTAGAGGGTTTCCAGAGACCCAGTACTTC
>TRBD1|TRBV29-1|TRBJ2-3|.
CSVARTGGTDTQYF
TGCAGCGTTGCCCGGACAGGGGGCACAGATACGCAGTATTTT
>TRBD1|TRBV28|TRBJ1-5|few
CASSLTGTGNQPQHF
TGTGCCAGCAGTTTAACCGGGACAGGAAATCAGCCCCAGCATTTT
>.|TRBV9|TRBJ1-1|few
CASSVRGVRTEAFF
TGTGCCAGCAGCGTACGAGGGGTACGGACTGAAGCTTTCTTT
>TRBD2|TRBV20-1|TRBJ2-3|.
CSARDGRESTDTQYF
TGCAGTGCAAGAGACGGGCGGGAGAGCACAGATACGCAGTATTTT
>.|TRBV10-3|TRBJ2-3|.
CAIRPAETDTQYF
TGTGCCATCAGACCAGCGGAGACAGATACGCAGTATTTT
>.|TRBV20-1|TRBJ1-5|few
CSAEGGTGYSNQPQHF
TGCAGTGCTGAGGGGGGAACGGGATATAGCAATCAGCCCCAGCATTTT
>TRBD2|TRBV20-1|TRBJ2-3|few
CSARLAGVLDTQYF
TGCAGTGCTAGATTGGCGGGGGTCCTAGATACGCAGTATTTT
>.|TRBV5-1|TRBJ1-1|.
CASSSGAGVNTEAFF
TGCGCCAGCAGCTCTGGGGCTGGAGTGAACACTGAAGCTTTCTTT
>TRBD1|TRBV20-1|TRBJ1-3|.
CSASGALGQGALGGNTIYF
TGCAGTGCTAGCGGAGCCTTGGGACAGGGGGCTTTAGGTGGAAACACCATATATTTT
>.|TRBV20-1|TRBJ1-5|.
CSARDLPGQPQHF
TGCAGTGCTAGAGATCTACCAGGGCAGCCCCAGCATTTT
>.|TRBV5-1|TRBJ1-6|.
CASSLNRDNSPLHF
TGCGCCAGCAGCTTGAACAGGGATAATTCACCCCTCCACTTT
>.|TRBV7-9|TRBJ2-7|.
CASSLTRIHYEQYF
TGTGCCAGCAGCTTAACAAGGATCCACTACGAGCAGTACTTC
>TRBD1|TRBV9|TRBJ1-1|.
CASSPGQGDEAFF
TGTGCCAGCAGCCCTGGACAGGGGGATGAAGCTTTCTTT
>TRBD1|TRBV29-1|TRBJ2-1|few
CRVEGDRGLDEQFF
TGCAGAGTTGAGGGGGACAGGGGGCTGGATGAGCAGTTCTTC
>.|TRBV25-1|TRBJ1-1|few
CASSEGIGGRFTEAFF
TGTGCCAGCAGTGAGGGTATAGGGGGAAGGTTCACTGAAGCTTTCTTT
>.|TRBV12-3/TRBV12-4|TRBJ1-4|many
CASSSGASEKLFF
TGTGCCAGCAGTTCTGGAGCCAGCGAAAAACTGTTTTTT
>.|TRBV12-3/TRBV12-4|TRBJ2-3|.
CASSIGLGLTDTQYF
TGTGCCAGCAGTATCGGACTGGGACTCACAGATACGCAGTATTTT
>.|TRBV7-9|TRBJ1-2|.
CASSLSNLANYGYTF
TGTGCCAGCAGCTTGTCCAACCTGGCTAACTATGGCTACACCTTC
>.|TRBV28|TRBJ1-2|once
CASSLRQLYGYTF
TGTGCCAGCAGTTTGAGGCAGCTCTATGGCTACACCTTC
>TRBD2|TRBV5-1|TRBJ2-5|few
CASRTSGGEETQYF
TGCGCCAGCAGGACTAGCGGGGGTGAAGAGACCCAGTACTTC
>TRBD1|TRBV10-3|TRBJ2-5|.
CAISELGQGEETQYF
TGTGCCATCAGTGAGCTAGGACAGGGGGAAGAGACCCAGTACTTC
>.|TRBV29-1|TRBJ2-3|few
CSVEGGGFWSTDTQYF
TGCAGCGTAGAGGGGGGGGGCTTCTGGAGCACAGATACGCAGTATTTT
>TRBD1|TRBV27|TRBJ1-1|once
CASSFDRAGQAFF
TGTGCCAGCAGTTTTGACAGGGCGGGACAAGCTTTCTTT
>TRBD2|TRBV10-3|TRBJ2-4|.
CAISANAGLAGGQYF
TGTGCCATCAGTGCGAACGCCGGGCTAGCGGGAGGGCAGTACTTC
>TRBD1|TRBV29-1|TRBJ1-1|few
CSVEGPWTGAFEAFF
TGCAGCGTTGAAGGCCCCTGGACAGGGGCGTTTGAAGCTTTCTTT
>TRBD2|TRBV12-3/TRBV12-4|TRBJ2-5|.
CASSSGTSPGTQYF
TGTGCCAGCAGTTCCGGGACTAGCCCGGGGACCCAGTACTTC
>.|TRBV10-3|TRBJ2-3|few
CAISGADTQYF
TGCGCCATCAGTGGAGCAGATACGCAGTATTTT
>.|TRBV27|TRBJ2-5|.
CASSLRGTRTQYF
TGTGCCAGCAGTTTAAGGGGCACTAGGACCCAGTACTTC
>TRBD2|TRBV28|TRBJ2-5|once
CASSLLAGGQGTQYF
TGTGCCAGCAGCCTCCTAGCGGGGGGTCAAGGGACCCAGTACTTC
>.|TRBV29-1|TRBJ1-1|few
CSVEGPDRMNTEAFF
TGCAGCGTTGAAGGCCCTGACAGGATGAACACTGAAGCTTTCTTT
>.|TRBV6-5|TRBJ1-4|few
CASSYEFSTNEKLFF
TGTGCCAGCAGTTACGAGTTCTCAACTAATGAAAAACTGTTTTTT
>.|TRBV20-1|TRBJ2-2|.
CSARGHDTGELFF
TGCAGTGCTAGGGGACATGACACCGGGGAGCTGTTTTTT
>TRBD1|TRBV5-1|TRBJ2-1|.
CASSLMGTGVGGEQFF
TGCGCCAGCAGCTTGATGGGGACAGGAGTAGGTGGTGAGCAGTTCTTC
>TRBD2|TRBV2|TRBJ2-2|.
CASTRGLAGTGELFF
TGTGCCAGCACCCGGGGACTAGCGGGGACCGGGGAGCTGTTTTTT
>.|TRBV18|TRBJ1-4|few
CASSYEGMRAEKLFF
TGTGCCAGCTCATACGAGGGGATGCGCGCTGAAAAACTGTTTTTT
>.|TRBV7-9|TRBJ2-4|few
CASSPPPVMAKNIQYF
TGTGCCAGCAGCCCTCCCCCGGTCATGGCCAAAAACATTCAGTACTTC
>TRBD1|TRBV5-5|TRBJ1-2|few
CASSVTGAGSYGYTF
TGTGCCAGCAGCGTTACAGGGGCAGGGTCCTATGGCTACACCTTC
>.|TRBV7-2|TRBJ1-6|.
CASSLGDRPSPLHF
TGTGCCAGCAGCTTAGGTGACAGACCCTCACCCCTCCACTTT
>TRBD2|TRBV4-1|TRBJ2-1|.
CASSHSAGGRYNEQFF
TGCGCCAGCAGCCACTCGGCCGGCGGGAGGTACAATGAGCAGTTCTTC
>.|TRBV12-3/TRBV12-4|TRBJ2-5|few
CASSLRRRGGETQYF
TGTGCCAGCAGTTTGAGACGCAGGGGAGGAGAGACCCAGTACTTC
>.|TRBV7-2|TRBJ1-2|few
CASSLAPAVYGYTF
TGTGCCAGCAGCTTAGCGCCCGCAGTCTATGGCTACACCTTC